This T cell receptor beta chain derives from a study of identical twins' blood T cells (dated by TCRdb to 2012 to 2014). About the study as a whole: About 48 million Illumina reads were obtained across around 12 libraries, of which six were alpha-chain libraries and six were beta-chain libraries. Using next-generation sequencing, the study compared the TCR alpha and beta chain repertoires of three pairs of monozygous twins to assess how genetics influences repertoire formation. Findings and caveats that apply to the study as a whole: Among the most abundant TCRbeta clonotypes, every donor shared more CDR3 sequences with her own twin than with unrelated donors. Twin pairs were reported to be markedly more alike in V gene usage than unrelated donors were, even when looking at non-selected out-of-frame TCRbeta clonotypes. The number of shared CDR3 clonotypes between two donors was mainly determined by the product of their cloneset sizes, and twins did not clearly deviate from this trend. The study stated that the proposed role of the TCRalpha J segment in MHC recognition during thymic selection needs to be validated by independent studies. Because the twins were reared together, environmental influences could not be ruled out as the explanation for twin similarity.

Concerning this clonotype: Its antigen target is currently unknown. Per-base quality was not reported, and no clone a single base away is much larger than it.

The library was built by means of 5' RACE. TCRdb lists the instrument as Illumina Genome Analyzer IIx. RNA-based TCR cDNA libraries were prepared by a previously described protocol with several modifications. Sample-specific barcodes were introduced on both ends of each TCR cDNA library during cDNA synthesis and amplification to prevent cross-contamination. Per the original workflow: Each library contained roughly 2.2 to 4 million CDR3-containing reads, and somewhere between about 95,000 and nearly 550,000 clonotypes were identified for each individual. Reads carrying improper barcode index combinations were removed, after which the MiTCR software was used to build a cloneset for each library. While assembling CDR3 clonotypes, MiTCR corrected PCR and sequencing errors and either filtered or rescued low-quality reads. Artificial out-of-frame clonotypes were mapped to in-frame sequences, with one indel allowed in the CDR3, and then removed. Similarity of V and J gene usage between donors was measured as Jensen-Shannon divergence divided by mean entropy. TCRdb reprocessed the public reads (quality trimming at Q25 with fastp, clone calling with MiXCR) and kept in-frame beta chains. Rows are combined by CDR3 protein, so each entry shows the most common genes and DNA. The V and J calls and clone size are TCRdb's, not the authors'. The sample table holds hundreds of thousands of distinct CDR3 sequences, of which about 28% were seen once. In total, the top ten clones hold 6.1% of the sample.

Six healthy women forming three monozygous twin pairs were used as donors. All three twin pairs had been reared together, and it was thought likely that the same infectious agents and vaccines had been met by these twin pairs. TCR cDNA libraries were prepared from RNA that had been isolated from peripheral blood mononuclear cells. From the cysteine up to the phenylalanine, the CDR3 has a length of 12 residues. Here the CDR3 DNA is all that survives: 36 bases in frame from base 1. V is reduced by 2 bases and J by 9 bases, leaving a spacing of 8 bases between them. The TCR was taken from a woman aged 18 to 55 in good health. The sequenced sample consisted of PBMCs. The rearranged chain carries TRBV12-3 or TRBV12-4 and TRBJ1-5, with the D gene uncertain. The nucleotide sequence reads TGTGCCAGCAGTTTATTGGCATGGCCCCAGCATTTT. It encodes CASSLLAWPQHF.